This T cell receptor (beta chain) originates from a study of blood T cell repertoires in COVID-19. Across the whole study: Samples taken during acute and convalescent COVID-19 were collected in the United States, Italy and Spain. The analysed material was cDNA or gDNA that came from T cells, B-cell-depleted T cells, or PBMCs.

Looked up from germline, CDR1 is LNHDA and CDR2 is SQIVND (reference sequence). V lost 4 bases to trimming and J lost 2 bases; unmatched junction nucleotides: 5. CDR3 length: 16 amino acids. While infection was still active, Seattle patients were enrolled and then followed longitudinally. Original processing notes: Reference gene primer amplification gave nucleated cell count estimates. Using immunoSEQ multiplex PCR, the repertoire was profiled, and TCRdb retains in-frame clones only, with some absent. That table supplies the V and J calls and clone size; D and trimming were determined from the DNA. Of 200,000 or so clones detected, roughly 79% appear once; the ten largest clones hold about 12%.

Sequencing was performed on peripheral blood. The source is an elderly woman with COVID-19, enrolled during active disease. V and J are TRBV19 and TRBJ2-3; 11 nucleotides line up with TRBD2. CDR3 amino acids: CASSTLAGGITDTQYF. In DNA, the CDR3 is TGTGCCAGTAGTACGCTAGCGGGGGGCATCACAGATACGCAGTATTTT.